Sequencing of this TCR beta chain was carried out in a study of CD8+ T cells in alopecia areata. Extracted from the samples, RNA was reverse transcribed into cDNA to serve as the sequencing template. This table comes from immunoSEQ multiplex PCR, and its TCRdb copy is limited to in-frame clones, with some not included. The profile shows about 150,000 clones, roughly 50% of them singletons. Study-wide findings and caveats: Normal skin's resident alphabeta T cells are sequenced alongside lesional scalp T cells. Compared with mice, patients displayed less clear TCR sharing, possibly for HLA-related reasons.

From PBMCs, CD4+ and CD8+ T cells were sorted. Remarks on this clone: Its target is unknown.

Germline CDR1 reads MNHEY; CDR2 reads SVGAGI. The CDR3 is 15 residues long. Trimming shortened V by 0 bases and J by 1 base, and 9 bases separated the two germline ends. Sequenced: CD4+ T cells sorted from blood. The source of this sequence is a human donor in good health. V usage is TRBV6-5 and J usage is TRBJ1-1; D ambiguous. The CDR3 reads CASSYSDNPNTEAFF. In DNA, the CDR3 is TGTGCCAGCAGTTACTCTGACAACCCGAACACTGAAGCTTTCTTT.